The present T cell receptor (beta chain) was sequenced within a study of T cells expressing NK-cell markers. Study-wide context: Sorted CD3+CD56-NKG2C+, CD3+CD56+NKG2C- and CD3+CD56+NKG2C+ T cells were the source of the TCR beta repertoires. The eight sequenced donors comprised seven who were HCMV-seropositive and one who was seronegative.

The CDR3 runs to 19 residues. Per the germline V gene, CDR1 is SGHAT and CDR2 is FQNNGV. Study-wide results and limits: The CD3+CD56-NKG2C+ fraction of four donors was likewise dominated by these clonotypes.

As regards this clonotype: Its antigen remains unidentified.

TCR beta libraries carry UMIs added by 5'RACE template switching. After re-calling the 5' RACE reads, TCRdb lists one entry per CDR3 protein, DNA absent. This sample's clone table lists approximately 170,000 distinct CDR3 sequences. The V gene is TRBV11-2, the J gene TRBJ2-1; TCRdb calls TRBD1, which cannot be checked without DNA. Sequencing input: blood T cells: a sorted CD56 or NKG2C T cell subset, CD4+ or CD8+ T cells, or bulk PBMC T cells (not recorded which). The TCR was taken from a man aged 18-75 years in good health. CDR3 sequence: CASSADTRPGPSSYNEQFF.